Listed below are T cell receptor beta chains from one sample, sequenced in a study of breast tumors, draining lymph nodes, adjacent tissues. TCRdb analysed the multiplex PCR reads with MiXCR anew, one entry per CDR3 protein. The sample records about 130,000 distinct CDR3 sequences, just under 20% being singletons. The sequencing input was axillary lymph node tissue. The receptors here all came from a female donor with breast cancer. Some clones in this sample may be carry-over from other donors' samples. CDR3s include the opening cysteine and the closing phenylalanine or tryptophan. A D gene is named only where the DNA matches it firmly. Expanded clones get a size class; other rows say once, few or many, or leave the size out.

CDR3aa: CASSLWIDRGGDNYGYTF; CDR3nt: TGTGCCAGCAGTTTATGGATCGACAGGGGAGGGGATAACTATGGCTACACCTTC; j_gene: TRBJ1-2; v_gene: TRBV28; abundance: .; d_gene: TRBD1; len: 18
CDR3aa: CASSQEGGASGQFF; CDR3nt: TGTGCCAGCAGCCAAGAGGGGGGGGCCTCAGGGCAGTTCTTC; j_gene: TRBJ2-1; v_gene: TRBV3-1; abundance: .; d_gene: .; len: 14
CDR3aa: CASSRRRDRVPDTQYF; CDR3nt: TGTGCCAGCAGCCGCCGCCGGGACAGGGTTCCAGATACGCAGTATTTT; j_gene: TRBJ2-3; v_gene: TRBV3-1; abundance: few; d_gene: TRBD1; len: 16
CDR3aa: CASSEFLNEQFF; CDR3nt: TGTGCCAGCAGTGAATTTCTCAATGAGCAGTTCTTC; j_gene: TRBJ2-1; v_gene: TRBV25-1; abundance: many; d_gene: .; len: 12
CDR3aa: CASSSTSLGGVYQETQYF; CDR3nt: TGTGCCAGCAGTTCAACTAGCTTGGGAGGTGTGTACCAAGAGACCCAGTACTTC; j_gene: TRBJ2-5; v_gene: TRBV27; abundance: few; d_gene: .; len: 18
CDR3aa: CASSRAGQNYGYTF; CDR3nt: TGTGCCAGCTCACGGGCAGGGCAAAACTATGGCTACACCTTC; j_gene: TRBJ1-2; v_gene: TRBV18; abundance: .; d_gene: .; len: 14
CDR3aa: CASSQGSGSYEQYF; CDR3nt: TGTGCCAGCAGCCAAGGTAGCGGTTCCTACGAGCAGTACTTC; j_gene: TRBJ2-7; v_gene: TRBV3-1; abundance: many; d_gene: .; len: 14
CDR3aa: CSVSGGTYEQYF; CDR3nt: TGCAGTGTTAGCGGGGGAACCTACGAGCAGTACTTC; j_gene: TRBJ2-7; v_gene: TRBV20-1; abundance: many; d_gene: TRBD2; len: 12
CDR3aa: CAPNGTGGYEQYF; CDR3nt: TGTGCCCCAAACGGGACAGGGGGTTACGAGCAGTACTTC; j_gene: TRBJ2-7; v_gene: TRBV6-5; abundance: many; d_gene: TRBD1; len: 13
CDR3aa: CSASKIPNEQFF; CDR3nt: TGCAGTGCTAGCAAGATCCCCAATGAGCAGTTCTTC; j_gene: TRBJ2-1; v_gene: TRBV20-1; abundance: many; d_gene: .; len: 12
CDR3aa: CSARDRVNYEQYF; CDR3nt: TGCAGTGCCCGGGACAGGGTAAACTACGAGCAGTACTTC; j_gene: TRBJ2-7; v_gene: TRBV20-1; abundance: many; d_gene: TRBD1; len: 13
CDR3aa: CSASQTGISYNEQFF; CDR3nt: TGCAGTGCGTCACAGACAGGAATCTCCTACAATGAGCAGTTCTTC; j_gene: TRBJ2-1; v_gene: TRBV20-1; abundance: many; d_gene: .; len: 15
CDR3aa: CASSLGSGRYNEQFF; CDR3nt: TGTGCCAGCAGCTTGGGTAGCGGGAGGTACAATGAGCAGTTCTTC; j_gene: TRBJ2-1; v_gene: TRBV5-8; abundance: many; d_gene: TRBD2; len: 15
CDR3aa: CASSGWGTKNTGELFF; CDR3nt: TGCGCCAGCAGTGGCTGGGGGACAAAGAACACCGGGGAGCTGTTTTTT; j_gene: TRBJ2-2; v_gene: TRBV10-2; abundance: many; d_gene: .; len: 16
CDR3aa: CASSYGMAGAGNYGYTF; CDR3nt: TGTGCCAGCAGTTATGGGATGGCAGGGGCCGGTAACTATGGCTACACCTTC; j_gene: TRBJ1-2; v_gene: TRBV6-6; abundance: many; d_gene: .; len: 17
CDR3aa: CASSTENTGELFF; CDR3nt: TGTGCCAGCAGCACAGAGAACACCGGGGAGCTGTTTTTT; j_gene: TRBJ2-2; v_gene: TRBV9; abundance: many; d_gene: .; len: 13
CDR3aa: CASSLVWSGETQYF; CDR3nt: TGTGCCAGCAGCTTAGTGTGGAGCGGGGAGACCCAGTACTTC; j_gene: TRBJ2-5; v_gene: TRBV11-2; abundance: few; d_gene: .; len: 14
CDR3aa: CATKTWSQEHNEQFF; CDR3nt: TGTGCCACCAAAACATGGTCTCAAGAACACAATGAGCAGTTCTTC; j_gene: TRBJ2-1; v_gene: TRBV6-5; abundance: many; d_gene: .; len: 15
CDR3aa: CSASKSGGQGYEQYF; CDR3nt: TGCAGTGCTAGCAAATCGGGGGGACAGGGCTACGAGCAGTACTTC; j_gene: TRBJ2-7; v_gene: TRBV20-1; abundance: many; d_gene: TRBD1; len: 15
CDR3aa: CASSRGGFGTDTQYF; CDR3nt: TGCGCCAGCAGTCGGGGGGGATTCGGCACAGATACGCAGTATTTT; j_gene: TRBJ2-3; v_gene: TRBV10-2; abundance: many; d_gene: TRBD2; len: 15
CDR3aa: CAWSPYKNTEAFF; CDR3nt: TGTGCCTGGTCTCCCTACAAGAACACTGAAGCTTTCTTT; j_gene: TRBJ1-1; v_gene: TRBV30; abundance: .; d_gene: .; len: 13
CDR3aa: CASSLGGSGSHEQFF; CDR3nt: TGTGCCAGCAGCTTAGGGGGTAGCGGGAGCCATGAGCAGTTCTTC; j_gene: TRBJ2-1; v_gene: TRBV5-8; abundance: many; d_gene: TRBD2; len: 15
CDR3aa: CASSRLAGGPKNIQYF; CDR3nt: TGTGCCAGCAGCCGTCTAGCGGGAGGGCCCAAAAACATTCAGTACTTC; j_gene: TRBJ2-4; v_gene: TRBV3-1; abundance: .; d_gene: TRBD2; len: 16
CDR3aa: CASSDFRQPQHF; CDR3nt: TGTGCCAGCAGTGACTTCCGGCAGCCCCAGCATTTT; j_gene: TRBJ1-5; v_gene: TRBV6-4; abundance: many; d_gene: .; len: 12